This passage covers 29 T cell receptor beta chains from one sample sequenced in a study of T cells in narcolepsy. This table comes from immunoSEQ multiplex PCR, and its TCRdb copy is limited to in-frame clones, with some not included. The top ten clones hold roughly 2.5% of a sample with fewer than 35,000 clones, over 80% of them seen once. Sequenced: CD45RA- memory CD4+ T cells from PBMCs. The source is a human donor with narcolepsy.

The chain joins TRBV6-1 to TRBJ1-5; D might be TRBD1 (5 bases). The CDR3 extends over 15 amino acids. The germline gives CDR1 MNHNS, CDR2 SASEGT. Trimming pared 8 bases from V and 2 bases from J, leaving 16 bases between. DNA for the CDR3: TGTGCCAGCCGGAGCCTGGGGGTTCGCAATCAGCCCCAGCATTTT. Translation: CASRSLGVRNQPQHF.

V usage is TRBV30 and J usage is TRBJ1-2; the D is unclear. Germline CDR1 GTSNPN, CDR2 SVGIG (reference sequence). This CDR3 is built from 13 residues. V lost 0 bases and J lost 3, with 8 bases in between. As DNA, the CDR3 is TGTGCCTGGAGTGTACAGCCACACTATGGCTACACCTTC. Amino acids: CAWSVQPHYGYTF.

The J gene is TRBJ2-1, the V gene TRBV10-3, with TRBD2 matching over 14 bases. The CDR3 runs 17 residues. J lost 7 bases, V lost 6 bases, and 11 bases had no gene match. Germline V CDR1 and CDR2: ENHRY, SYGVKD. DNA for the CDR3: TGTGCCATCAGCCTGACTAGCGGGGGGGCCGGGAAGAATGAGCAGTTCTTC. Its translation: CAISLTSGGAGKNEQFF.

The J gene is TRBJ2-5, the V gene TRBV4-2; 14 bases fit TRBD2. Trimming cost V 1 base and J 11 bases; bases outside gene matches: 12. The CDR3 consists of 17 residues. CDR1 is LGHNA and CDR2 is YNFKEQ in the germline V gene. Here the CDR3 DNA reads TGTGCCAGCAGCCAAGGGACTAGCGGGGGGCGGGGAGTGGAGCAGTACTTC. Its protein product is CASSQGTSGGRGVEQYF.

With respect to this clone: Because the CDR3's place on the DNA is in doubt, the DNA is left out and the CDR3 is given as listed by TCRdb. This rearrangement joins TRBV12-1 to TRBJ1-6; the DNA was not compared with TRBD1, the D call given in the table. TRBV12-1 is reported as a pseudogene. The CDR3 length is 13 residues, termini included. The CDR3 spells CASSFVGQGTLHF.

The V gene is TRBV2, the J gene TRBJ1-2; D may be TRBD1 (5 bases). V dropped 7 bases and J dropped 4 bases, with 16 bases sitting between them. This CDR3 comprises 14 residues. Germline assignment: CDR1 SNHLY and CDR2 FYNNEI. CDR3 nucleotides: TGTGCCAGCAACTCACAGGCAGGAAGCTATGGCTACACCTTC. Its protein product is CASNSQAGSYGYTF.

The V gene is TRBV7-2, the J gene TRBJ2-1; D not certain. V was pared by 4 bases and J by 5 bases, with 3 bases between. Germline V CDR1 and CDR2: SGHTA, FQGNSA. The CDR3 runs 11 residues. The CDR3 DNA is TGTGCCAGCAGCTCTAACAATGAGCAGTTCTTC. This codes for CASSSNNEQFF.

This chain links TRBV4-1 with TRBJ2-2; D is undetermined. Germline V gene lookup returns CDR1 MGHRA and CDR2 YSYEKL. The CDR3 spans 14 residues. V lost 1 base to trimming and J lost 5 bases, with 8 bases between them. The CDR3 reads CASSQVRQTGELFF. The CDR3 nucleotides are TGCGCCAGCAGCCAAGTGAGGCAGACCGGGGAGCTGTTTTTT.

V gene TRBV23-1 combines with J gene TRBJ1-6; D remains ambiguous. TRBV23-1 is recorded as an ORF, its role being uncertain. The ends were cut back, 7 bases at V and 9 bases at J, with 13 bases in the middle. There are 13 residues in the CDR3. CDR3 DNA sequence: TGCGCCAGCAAGGGTCGGGCGGGTTCACCCCTCCACTTT. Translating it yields CASKGRAGSPLHF.

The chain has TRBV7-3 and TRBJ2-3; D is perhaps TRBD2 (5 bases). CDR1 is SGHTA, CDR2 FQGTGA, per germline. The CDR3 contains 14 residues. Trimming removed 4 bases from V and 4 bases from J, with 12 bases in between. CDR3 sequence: CASSSVNSADTQYF. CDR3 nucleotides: TGTGCCAGCAGCTCAGTAAATAGCGCAGATACGCAGTATTTT.

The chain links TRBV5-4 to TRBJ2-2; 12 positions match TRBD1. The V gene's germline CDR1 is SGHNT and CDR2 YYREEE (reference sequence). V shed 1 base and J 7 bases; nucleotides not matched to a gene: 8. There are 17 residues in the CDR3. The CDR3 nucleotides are TGTGCCAGCAGCTTGAATTGGGGACAGGGGGCTCACGGGGAGCTGTTTTTT. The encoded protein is CASSLNWGQGAHGELFF.

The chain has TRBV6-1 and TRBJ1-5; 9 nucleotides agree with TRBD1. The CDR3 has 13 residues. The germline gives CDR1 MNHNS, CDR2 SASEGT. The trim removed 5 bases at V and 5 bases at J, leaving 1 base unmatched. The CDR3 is CASSRDRDQPQHF. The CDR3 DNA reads TGTGCCAGCAGTCGGGACAGGGATCAGCCCCAGCATTTT.

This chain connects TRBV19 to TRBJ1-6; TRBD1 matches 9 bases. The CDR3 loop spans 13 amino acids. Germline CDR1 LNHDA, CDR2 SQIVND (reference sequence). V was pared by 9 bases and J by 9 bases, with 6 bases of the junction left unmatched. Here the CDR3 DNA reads TGTGCCAGCAAGGACAGGGGCACTTCACCCCTCCACTTT. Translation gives CASKDRGTSPLHF.

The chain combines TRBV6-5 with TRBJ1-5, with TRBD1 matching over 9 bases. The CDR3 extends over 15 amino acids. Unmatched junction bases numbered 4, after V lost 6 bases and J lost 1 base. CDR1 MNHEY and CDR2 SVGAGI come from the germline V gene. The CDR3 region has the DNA TGTGCCAGCAGGACAGGGGGGGGAAGCAATCAGCCCCAGCATTTT. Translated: CASRTGGGSNQPQHF.

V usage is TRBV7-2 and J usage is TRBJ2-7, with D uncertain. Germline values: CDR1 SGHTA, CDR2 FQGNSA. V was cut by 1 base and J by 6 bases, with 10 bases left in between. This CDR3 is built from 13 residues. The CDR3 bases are TGTGCCAGCAGCTTAGAATCTTCAACCGAGCAGTACTTC. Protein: CASSLESSTEQYF.

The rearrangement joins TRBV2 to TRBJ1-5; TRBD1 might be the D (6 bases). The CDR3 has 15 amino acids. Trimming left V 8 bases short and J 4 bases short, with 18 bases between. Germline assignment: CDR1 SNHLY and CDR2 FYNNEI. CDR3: CASELGDTLNQPQHF. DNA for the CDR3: TGTGCCAGCGAACTTGGGGACACCCTTAATCAGCCCCAGCATTTT.

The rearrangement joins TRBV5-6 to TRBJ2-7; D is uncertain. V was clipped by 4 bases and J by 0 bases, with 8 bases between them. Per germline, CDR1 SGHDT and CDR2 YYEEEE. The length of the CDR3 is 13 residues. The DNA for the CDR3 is TGTGCCAGCAGCCGGTGGAGCTCCTACGAGCAGTACTTC. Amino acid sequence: CASSRWSSYEQYF.

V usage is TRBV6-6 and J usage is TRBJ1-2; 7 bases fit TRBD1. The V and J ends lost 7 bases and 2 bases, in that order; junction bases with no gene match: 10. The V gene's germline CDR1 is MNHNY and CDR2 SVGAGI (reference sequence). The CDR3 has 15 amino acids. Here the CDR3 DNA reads TGTGCCAGCACCCAGGGGGGCGCCGAGAACTATGGCTACACCTTC. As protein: CASTQGGAENYGYTF.

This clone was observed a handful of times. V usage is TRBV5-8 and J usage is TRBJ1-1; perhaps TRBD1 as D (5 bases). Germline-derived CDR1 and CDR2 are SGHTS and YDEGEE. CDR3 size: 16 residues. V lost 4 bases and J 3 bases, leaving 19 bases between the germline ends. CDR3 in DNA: TGTGCCAGCAGCCTCGGGGTGCGGGACCCCTACACTGAAGCTTTCTTT. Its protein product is CASSLGVRDPYTEAFF. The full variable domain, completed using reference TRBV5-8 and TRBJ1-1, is EAGVTQSPTHLIKTRGQQATLRCSPISGHTSVYWYQQALGLGLQFLLWYDEGEERNRGNFPPRFSGRQFPNYSSELNVNALELEDSALYLCASSLGVRDPYTEAFFGQGTRLTVV.

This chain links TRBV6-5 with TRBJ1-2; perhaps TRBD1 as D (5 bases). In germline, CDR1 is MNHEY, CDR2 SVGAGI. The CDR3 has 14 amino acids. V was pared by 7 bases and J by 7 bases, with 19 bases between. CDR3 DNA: TGTGCCAGCACTCTAGGAAGGGGCTTAGGTGGCTACACCTTC. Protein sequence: CASTLGRGLGGYTF.

The CDR3 here is CASSARRDRQPQHF. The CDR3 nucleotides read TGCGCCAGCAGTGCCCGAAGGGATAGGCAGCCCCAGCATTTT. This chain connects TRBV10-1 to TRBJ1-5; D remains ambiguous. The CDR3 runs to 14 residues. V lost 4 bases and J 7 bases, leaving 14 bases between the germline ends. Germline CDR1 reads WNHNN; CDR2 reads SYGVQD (reference sequence).

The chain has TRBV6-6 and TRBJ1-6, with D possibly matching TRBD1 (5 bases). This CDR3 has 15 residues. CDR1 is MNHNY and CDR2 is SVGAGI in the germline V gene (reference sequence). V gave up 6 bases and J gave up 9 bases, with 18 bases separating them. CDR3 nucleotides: TGTGCCAGCAGGGGGGACGGGGCCGGAGGTTCACCCCTCCACTTT. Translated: CASRGDGAGGSPLHF.

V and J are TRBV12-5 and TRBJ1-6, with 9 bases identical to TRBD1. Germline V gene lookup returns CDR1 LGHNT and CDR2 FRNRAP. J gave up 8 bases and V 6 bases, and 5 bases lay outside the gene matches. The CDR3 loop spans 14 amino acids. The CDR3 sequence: CASGLGTGYSPLHF. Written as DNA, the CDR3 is TGTGCTAGTGGCCTGGGGACAGGGTATTCACCCCTCCACTTT. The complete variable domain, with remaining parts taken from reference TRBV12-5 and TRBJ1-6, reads DARVTQTPRHKVTEMGQEVTMRCQPILGHNTVFWYRQTMMQGLELLAYFRNRAPLDDSGMPKDRFSAEMPDATLATLKIQPSEPRDSAVYFCASGLGTGYSPLHFGNGTRLTVT.

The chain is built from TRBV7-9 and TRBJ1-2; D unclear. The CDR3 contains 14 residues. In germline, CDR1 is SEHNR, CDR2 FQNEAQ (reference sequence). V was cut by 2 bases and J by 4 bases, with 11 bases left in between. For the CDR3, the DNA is TGTGCCAGCAGCTTAAACTCGGTCCCCTATGGCTACACCTTC. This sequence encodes CASSLNSVPYGYTF.

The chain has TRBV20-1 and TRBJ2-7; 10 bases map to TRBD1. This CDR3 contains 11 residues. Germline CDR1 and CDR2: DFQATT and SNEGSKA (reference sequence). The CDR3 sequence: CVAGQGDEQYF. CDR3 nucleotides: TGCGTAGCCGGACAGGGGGACGAGCAGTACTTC.

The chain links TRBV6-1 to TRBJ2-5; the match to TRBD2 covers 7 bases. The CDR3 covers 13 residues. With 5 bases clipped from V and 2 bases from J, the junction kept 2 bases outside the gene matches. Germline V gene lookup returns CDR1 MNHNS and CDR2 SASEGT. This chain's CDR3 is CASSWGGQETQYF. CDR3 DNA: TGTGCCAGCAGTTGGGGGGGTCAAGAGACCCAGTACTTC.

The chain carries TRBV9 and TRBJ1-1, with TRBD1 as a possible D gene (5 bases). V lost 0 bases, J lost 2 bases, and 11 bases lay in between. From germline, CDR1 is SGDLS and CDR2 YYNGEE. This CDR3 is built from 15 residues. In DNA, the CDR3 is TGTGCCAGCAGCGTAGCTGGGGGAGGAAACACTGAAGCTTTCTTT. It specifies CASSVAGGGNTEAFF.

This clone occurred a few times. The CDR3 here is CASAPGHLNQPQHF. The CDR3 DNA sequence: TGTGCCAGCGCCCCGGGCCACCTTAATCAGCCCCAGCATTTT. The chain recombines TRBV27 with TRBJ1-5; D is ambiguous. CDR3 size: 14 residues. Germline assignment: CDR1 MNHEY and CDR2 SMNVEV (reference sequence). V lost 8 bases to trimming and J lost 4 bases, with 15 bases between them.

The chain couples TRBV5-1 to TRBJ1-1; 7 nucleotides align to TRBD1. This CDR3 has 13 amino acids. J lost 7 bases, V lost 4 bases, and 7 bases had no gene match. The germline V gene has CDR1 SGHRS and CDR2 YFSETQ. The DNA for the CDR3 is TGCGCCAGCAGCCCGGGACAGCGCAGTGAAGCTTTCTTT. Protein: CASSPGQRSEAFF.